The 13 T cell receptor beta chains below all came from one sample that was sequenced in a study of T-cell reconstitution after alpha-beta-depleted transplantation in children. Library preparation (for TCRbeta) was performed with unique molecular identifiers. MiXCR, run by TCRdb on the PCR reads, gives a single entry per CDR3 protein. The table lists about 980,000 distinct CDR3 sequences, less than 30% of them singletons. Material: PBMCs, mostly from graft donor cells, obtained 360 days after TCRalphabeta/CD19-depleted stem cell transplant. These receptor sequences come from a boy younger than two who had a stem cell transplant for SCID, so the T cells may come from the graft donor.

The rearrangement joins TRBV20-1 to TRBJ2-2, with TRBD1 matching 8 bases. This CDR3 is built from 15 residues. Germline CDR1 is DFQATT and CDR2 is SNEGSKA (reference sequence). V dropped 1 base and J dropped 0; count of bases not matched to a gene: 1. CDR3 sequence reads: CSARGDRSNTGELFF. CDR3 DNA sequence: TGCAGTGCTAGAGGGGACAGGTCGAACACCGGGGAGCTGTTTTTT.

The chain combines TRBV5-6 with TRBJ2-3; TRBD2 matches 15 bases. The CDR3 contains 19 residues. V shed 4 bases, J shed 0 bases, and the junction held 9 bases outside the gene matches. Germline-derived CDR1 and CDR2 are SGHDT and YYEEEE. The CDR3 DNA is TGTGCCAGCAGCGCCGGGACTAGCGGGGGGTCCTATAGCACAGATACGCAGTATTTT. This translates into CASSAGTSGGSYSTDTQYF.

This clonotype was recorded many times. The chain links TRBV4-1 to TRBJ2-4; the D call may be TRBD1 or TRBD2 (5 bases each). Germline assignment: CDR1 MGHRA and CDR2 YSYEKL. Trimming pared 2 bases from V and 8 bases from J, leaving 16 bases between. The CDR3 length is 15 residues. The CDR3 is CASSQPNEGIDIQYF. In DNA form, the CDR3 reads TGCGCCAGCAGCCAACCTAACGAGGGGATAGACATTCAGTACTTC.

This chain connects TRBV20-1 to TRBJ1-5; 7 bases line up with TRBD1. This CDR3 region has 14 residues. After removal of 1 base from V and 4 bases from J, the junction contained 4 bases not matched to a gene. Germline CDR1 reads DFQATT; CDR2 reads SNEGSKA (reference sequence). The CDR3 region has the DNA TGCAGTGCTAGAGTCGGGACAGAGAATCAGCCCCAGCATTTT. It is translated as CSARVGTENQPQHF.

This clonotype showed up just a few times. The chain uses TRBV5-1 and TRBJ2-3; D might be TRBD1 (5 bases). The CDR3 covers 14 residues. V gave up 1 base and J gave up 4 bases, with 10 bases separating them. Germline V CDR1 and CDR2: SGHRS, YFSETQ. The CDR3 sequence is CASSLRSGPDTQYF. CDR3 DNA: TGCGCCAGCAGCTTGAGATCAGGGCCAGATACGCAGTATTTT.

This clonotype occurred a few times. V is TRBV12-3 or TRBV12-4 and J is TRBJ1-1; D remains ambiguous. Between the trimmed V and J ends, which lost 6 bases and 13 bases, there was a span of 21 bases. The CDR3 length is 13 residues. The CDR3 loop reads CASSSRVSWVVFF. In DNA form, the CDR3 reads TGTGCCAGCAGCTCCCGGGTGAGTTGGGTCGTTTTCTTT.

This sequence joins TRBV4-1 and TRBJ1-2; weak D call: TRBD1 (6 bases). The germline gives CDR1 MGHRA, CDR2 YSYEKL. V was shortened by 5 bases and J by 2 bases, with 18 bases between the two germline ends. This CDR3 is 16 amino acids long. The CDR3 here is CASSGSPRGANYGYTF. The CDR3 DNA sequence: TGCGCCAGCAGCGGATCCCCCCGGGGGGCCAACTATGGCTACACCTTC.

V usage is TRBV5-5 and J usage is TRBJ1-1; TRBD1 might be the D (6 bases). Between the trimmed V and J ends, which lost 6 bases and 8 bases, there was a span of 17 bases. Germline CDR1 is SGHKS and CDR2 is YYEKEE (reference sequence). The CDR3 length is 13 residues. CDR3 protein: CASTEGSRGEAFF. The CDR3 nucleotides read TGTGCCAGCACGGAAGGGAGCAGGGGCGAAGCTTTCTTT.

This clonotype appeared a single time. The chain recombines TRBV24-1 with TRBJ2-5; possible D gene TRBD1, 6 bases. The CDR3 is 16 amino acids. Germline V gives CDR1 KGHDR, CDR2 SFDVKD. The V end lost 2 bases, the J end lost 4 bases, and 16 bases lay between the germline ends. The CDR3, as DNA: TGTGCCACCAGTGATTCAGGGGAAACGTGGGGAGAGACCCAGTACTTC. It translates to CATSDSGETWGETQYF.

The V and J genes are TRBV15 and TRBJ1-5; D uncertain. CDR3 length equals 17 residues. V lost 0 bases and J 0 bases, leaving 12 bases between the germline ends. Germline V gene lookup returns CDR1 LNHNV and CDR2 YYDKDF (reference sequence). The CDR3 bases are TGTGCCACCAGCAGAGAGACGGGCACGTTTAGCAATCAGCCCCAGCATTTT. This translates into CATSRETGTFSNQPQHF. Based on the CDR3 plus reference TRBV15 and TRBJ1-5, the full variable domain is DAMVIQNPRYQVTQFGKPVTLSCSQTLNHNVMYWYQQKSSQAPKLLFHYYDKDFNNEADTPDNFQSRRPNTSFCFLDIRSPGLGDTAMYLCATSRETGTFSNQPQHFGDGTRLSIL.

This chain uses TRBV19 with TRBJ2-7; the match to TRBD1 covers 7 bases. This CDR3 spans 18 amino acids. V lost 10 bases, J lost 3 bases, and 24 bases stayed unmatched. CDR1 is LNHDA and CDR2 is SQIVND in the germline V gene (reference sequence). The chain's CDR3 is CAMSPKRGQFPPLYEQYF. Here the CDR3 DNA reads TGTGCCATGAGCCCGAAGAGGGGACAGTTCCCCCCCCTCTACGAGCAGTACTTC.

Regarding this clonotype: The junction and the germline gene differ at one end; a read error may be behind it. The chain combines TRBV7-2 with TRBJ2-4; D uncertain. Germline assignment: CDR1 SGHTA and CDR2 FQGNSA. CDR3 length: 16 amino acids. The CDR3: CASRAEIIPANNIQYF. The CDR3, as DNA: TGTGCCAGCAGAGCTGAAATCATTCCCGCCAACAACATTCAGTACTTC.

V is TRBV10-3 and J is TRBJ2-4; TRBD1 matches 9 bases. Trimming removed 6 bases from V and 4 bases from J; junction bases left unmatched: 10. Germline CDR1 ENHRY, CDR2 SYGVKD. This CDR3 region has 16 residues. The chain's CDR3 is CAISPGSGTGKNIQYF. The DNA for the CDR3 is TGTGCCATCAGCCCCGGTTCAGGGACAGGGAAAAACATTCAGTACTTC.